These 10 T cell receptor beta chains originate from one sample sequenced in a study of blood T cell repertoires in COVID-19. Generated by immunoSEQ multiplex PCR, the TCRdb table keeps only in-frame clones and is missing some. The sample carries about 180,000 clones, 70% to 85% recorded once. What was sequenced was peripheral blood. The receptor source for this set is an elderly woman with acute or convalescent COVID-19.

This clone has a single count. The chain joins TRBV7-6 to TRBJ2-2; D is undetermined. V dropped 5 bases and J dropped 6 bases, with 13 bases sitting between them. Per the germline V gene, CDR1 is SGHVS and CDR2 is FNYEAQ. This CDR3 comprises 14 residues. CDR3 in DNA: TGTGCCAGCAGCCATGGCCAAGTATCCGGGGAGCTGTTTTTT. This codes for CASSHGQVSGELFF. The complete variable domain, with remaining parts taken from reference TRBV7-6 and TRBJ2-2, reads GAGVSQSPRYKVTKRGQDVALRCDPISGHVSLYWYRQALGQGPEFLTYFNYEAQQDKSGLPNDRFSAERPEGSISTLTIQRTEQRDSAMYRCASSHGQVSGELFFGEGSRLTVL.

The chain uses TRBV25-1 and TRBJ1-2, with a tentative D call TRBD1 (6 bases). CDR1 is MGHDK, CDR2 SYGVNS, per germline. V was pared by 1 base and J by 4 bases, with 10 bases between. The CDR3 contains 14 residues. Written as DNA, the CDR3 is TGTGCCAGCAGTGAATTTGGGACACCCTATGGCTACACCTTC. Its translation is CASSEFGTPYGYTF.

This chain joins TRBV19 and TRBJ2-4; D possibly corresponds to TRBD1 (6 bases). The CDR3 loop spans 16 amino acids. Trimming removed 5 bases from V and 0 bases from J, with 14 bases in between. Germline V gives CDR1 LNHDA, CDR2 SQIVND (reference sequence). CDR3 sequence reads: CASSPLDSLAKNIQYF. DNA for the CDR3: TGTGCCAGTAGTCCACTGGACAGCTTAGCCAAAAACATTCAGTACTTC.

This clone was detected only once. This chain joins TRBV2 and TRBJ2-7; D perhaps matches TRBD1 (6 bases). This CDR3 region has 17 residues. Trimming removed 6 bases at V and 0 bases at J, with 21 bases between. Germline CDR1 is SNHLY and CDR2 is FYNNEI. The CDR3 nucleotides read TGTGCCAGCAGCGACATATTCTCCGGGACAAGCTCCTACGAGCAGTACTTC. Amino acid sequence: CASSDIFSGTSSYEQYF.

The V gene is TRBV5-6, the J gene TRBJ1-2; maybe TRBD1 (6 bases). The V end was cut by 4 bases, the J end by 5 bases, with 15 bases between. The germline V gene encodes CDR1 SGHDT and CDR2 YYEEEE. CDR3 length: 14 residues. The CDR3 is CASSVQGPGYGYTF. As DNA, the CDR3 is TGTGCCAGCAGCGTACAGGGCCCCGGGTATGGCTACACCTTC. Full variable domain (outside the CDR3, taken from reference TRBV5-6 and TRBJ1-2): DAGVTQSPTHLIKTRGQQVTLRCSPKSGHDTVSWYQQALGQGPQFIFQYYEEEERQRGNFPDRFSGHQFPNYSSELNVNALLLGDSALYLCASSVQGPGYGYTFGSGTRLTVV.

This rearrangement joins TRBV7-2 to TRBJ1-3; the D is unclear. CDR1 is SGHTA, CDR2 FQGNSA, per germline. This CDR3 spans 15 amino acids. Trimming left V 1 base short and J 0 bases short, with 7 bases between. CDR3 sequence reads: CASSLGFISGNTIYF. The CDR3 DNA reads as TGTGCCAGCAGCTTAGGTTTCATCTCTGGAAACACCATATATTTT.

The chain couples TRBV15 to TRBJ2-7; 7 nucleotides line up with TRBD1. The germline CDR1 and CDR2 sequences are LNHNV and YYDKDF (reference sequence). The CDR3 covers 17 residues. With 1 base clipped from V and 4 bases from J, the junction kept 13 bases outside the gene matches. DNA of the CDR3: TGTGCCACCAGCAGAGCTTGGGCCCGAAGGGGGCTGTACGAGCAGTACTTC. It translates to CATSRAWARRGLYEQYF.

This chain connects TRBV11-2 to TRBJ1-1; 7 bases are a match to TRBD1. The junction had 4 bases not matched to a gene; V was cut back by 5 bases and J by 4 bases. Germline CDR1 reads SGHAT; CDR2 reads FQNNGV. The CDR3 sequence is 13 residues long. CDR3 in amino acids: CASSPGGGTEAFF. The CDR3 DNA follows: TGTGCCAGCAGCCCAGGGGGAGGCACTGAAGCTTTCTTT.

This clone appeared once. The chain's CDR3 is CASSAPPVTYEQYF. The CDR3 nucleotides are TGTGCCAGCAGCGCCCCCCCAGTAACCTACGAGCAGTACTTC. The V and J genes are TRBV2 and TRBJ2-7, with unresolved D. CDR1 is SNHLY and CDR2 is FYNNEI in the germline V gene. V shed 6 bases and J shed 2 bases, with 14 bases lying between them. The CDR3 totals 14 residues.

The chain uses TRBV19 and TRBJ1-4; 7 nucleotides agree with TRBD1. V dropped 5 bases and J dropped 5; count of bases not matched to a gene: 8. Looked up from germline, CDR1 is LNHDA and CDR2 is SQIVND (reference sequence). The CDR3 is 15 residues long. For the CDR3, the DNA is TGTGCCAGTAGTTTCGGGACAGCGGAGAATGAAAAACTGTTTTTT. Translation gives CASSFGTAENEKLFF.